This is a list of T cell receptor beta chains from one sample in a study of T cell changes during pregnancy in multiple sclerosis. The repertoire was sequenced with immunoSEQ multiplex PCR; TCRdb's copy has only in-frame clones and lacks some. The sample shows 50,000 to 65,000 clones, roughly 90% of them seen only once. This specimen consisted of peripheral blood, obtained after pregnancy. The source is a female donor with multiple sclerosis, enrolled in a pregnancy study. Each CDR3 is given with its conserved first and last residue. The D gene is left open where the match is weak. The size entry is marked missing in some rows and otherwise reads once, few, many or a size class.

d_call: .
v_call: TRBV11-2
clone_size: once
j_call: TRBJ1-2
cdr3_nt: TGTGCCAGCAGCCCAAGACGGGTAGGCAGAGCTAACTATGGCTACACCTTC
cdr3_aa: CASSPRRVGRANYGYTF

d_call: TRBD1
v_call: TRBV9
clone_size: few
j_call: TRBJ1-4
cdr3_nt: TGTGCCAGCAGCGTAGCCACAGGGGGAGGAACTAATGAAAAACTGTTTTTT
cdr3_aa: CASSVATGGGTNEKLFF

d_call: .
v_call: TRBV30
clone_size: .
j_call: TRBJ2-7
cdr3_nt: TGTGCCTGGAGTGGGGGGGTTACCTACGAGCAGTACTTC
cdr3_aa: CAWSGGVTYEQYF

d_call: TRBD1
v_call: TRBV2
clone_size: few
j_call: TRBJ2-2
cdr3_nt: TGTGCCAGCGGCTGGGACAGGCAAGACACCGGGGAGCTGTTTTTT
cdr3_aa: CASGWDRQDTGELFF

d_call: TRBD1
v_call: TRBV29-1
clone_size: .
j_call: TRBJ2-5
cdr3_nt: TGCAGCGTCCTAGGGGGCTCGGAGACCCAGTACTTC
cdr3_aa: CSVLGGSETQYF

d_call: .
v_call: TRBV5-4
clone_size: few
j_call: TRBJ2-3
cdr3_nt: TGTGCCAGCAGCTTGGGGGGAGGCCTCACAGATACGCAGTATTTT
cdr3_aa: CASSLGGGLTDTQYF

d_call: .
v_call: TRBV4-1
clone_size: .
j_call: TRBJ2-7
cdr3_nt: TGCGCCAGCAGCCAAGATGCCGGTTGGGCAGGGGCCTACGAGCAGTACTTC
cdr3_aa: CASSQDAGWAGAYEQYF

d_call: .
v_call: TRBV6-5
clone_size: once
j_call: TRBJ2-4
cdr3_nt: TGTGCCAGCAGTTTTCGCGAGGGACTAGCCAAAAACATTCAGTACTTC
cdr3_aa: CASSFREGLAKNIQYF

d_call: .
v_call: TRBV5-1
clone_size: .
j_call: TRBJ2-3
cdr3_nt: TGCGCCAGCAGCTCTGCTCCGTTAGAAACGCAGTATTTT
cdr3_aa: CASSSAPLETQYF

d_call: .
v_call: TRBV5-5
clone_size: .
j_call: TRBJ2-5
cdr3_nt: TGTGCCAGCAGCCTCCGGGGCCAAGAGACCCAGTACTTC
cdr3_aa: CASSLRGQETQYF

d_call: .
v_call: TRBV4-1
clone_size: .
j_call: TRBJ2-7
cdr3_nt: TGCGCCAGCAGCCAAGACCGGGGAAGGGACGAGCAGTACTTC
cdr3_aa: CASSQDRGRDEQYF

d_call: .
v_call: TRBV4-2
clone_size: .
j_call: TRBJ2-7
cdr3_nt: TGTGCCAGCAGCCCCGGCGAGGAGGTCCGCGAGCAGTACTTC
cdr3_aa: CASSPGEEVREQYF

d_call: .
v_call: TRBV5-1
clone_size: .
j_call: TRBJ2-1
cdr3_nt: TGCGCCAGCAGCTTTGGACACTTTCAGTACAATGAGCAGTTCTTC
cdr3_aa: CASSFGHFQYNEQFF

d_call: TRBD1
v_call: TRBV10-3
clone_size: .
j_call: TRBJ2-1
cdr3_nt: TGTGCCACCTCCGGGGACAGCAACAGATACAATGAGCAGTTCTTC
cdr3_aa: CATSGDSNRYNEQFF

d_call: TRBD1
v_call: TRBV6-5
clone_size: .
j_call: TRBJ2-2
cdr3_nt: TGTGCCAGCAGTTCGGGTGACAGGGGCTGGACCGGGGAGCTGTTTTTT
cdr3_aa: CASSSGDRGWTGELFF

d_call: .
v_call: TRBV4-1
clone_size: .
j_call: TRBJ2-5
cdr3_nt: TGCGCCAGCAGCCAAGAAGGCGCGGCTCCTGGGACCCAGTACTTC
cdr3_aa: CASSQEGAAPGTQYF

d_call: TRBD1
v_call: TRBV7-9
clone_size: .
j_call: TRBJ1-2
cdr3_nt: TGTGCCGGAGAGACAGGGGTGAACTATGGCTACACCTTC
cdr3_aa: CAGETGVNYGYTF

d_call: .
v_call: TRBV5-5
clone_size: once
j_call: TRBJ1-2
cdr3_nt: TGTGCCAGCAGCTTATCAGCTAACTATGGCTACACCTTC
cdr3_aa: CASSLSANYGYTF

d_call: .
v_call: TRBV10-3
clone_size: .
j_call: TRBJ2-1
cdr3_nt: TGTGCCATCAGCGCAGCCTTTAGCCCCCCGGGTGACGAGCAGTTCTTC
cdr3_aa: CAISAAFSPPGDEQFF

d_call: TRBD1
v_call: TRBV5-1
clone_size: .
j_call: TRBJ1-1
cdr3_nt: TGCGCCAGCAGCACGGACAGGCGCTTGATGAACACTGAAGCTTTCTTT
cdr3_aa: CASSTDRRLMNTEAFF